The next 5 T cell receptor beta chains were all read from a single sample in a study of CXCR3-negative and CXCR3-positive naive CD8 T cells. 5' RACE that incorporated UMI labels was used to prepare the TRB cDNA libraries. TCRdb reprocessed the 5' RACE reads and stores each CDR3 protein as one record, lacking DNA. Here the sample table reports around 81,000 distinct CDR3 sequences. Sequences were obtained from naive CXCR3- CD8+ T cells from blood. Documented subset: CD45RO-CCR7+CD27+CD95- naive CD8+ T cells lacking CXCR3 (TNR3-). The receptors stem from a human donor in good health. Some clones in this sample may be carry-over from other donors' samples.

The V call is TRBV11-2, the J call TRBJ2-5; TCRdb lists TRBD1, though no DNA is available to test this call. Germline CDR1 is SGHAT and CDR2 is FQNNGV. The CDR3 is 13 residues long. CDR3: CASSLWGMETQYF.

The rearrangement joins TRBV20-1 to TRBJ2-3; TCRdb's D gene call, TRBD2, goes unchecked for lack of DNA. The CDR3 spans 15 residues. CDR1 is DFQATT, CDR2 SNEGSKA, per germline (reference sequence). The CDR3 region is CSARGSGGISDTQYF.

The chain uses TRBV7-9 and TRBJ1-1. The CDR3 spans 14 residues. CDR1 and CDR2 (germline): SEHNR, FQNEAQ (reference sequence). CDR3 protein: CASSFPRMNTEAFF.

The chain recombines TRBV7-6 with TRBJ1-6; TCRdb's D call, TRBD1, is unchecked because there is no DNA. This CDR3 has 15 amino acids. CDR1 and CDR2 (germline): SGHVS, FNYEAQ. The CDR3 sequence is CASSLGGTGHSPLHF.

The CDR3 protein is CSVDRTNTGELFF. The chain has TRBV29-1 and TRBJ2-2. Germline V gene sequence: CDR1 SQVTM, CDR2 ANQGSEA. There are 13 residues in the CDR3.